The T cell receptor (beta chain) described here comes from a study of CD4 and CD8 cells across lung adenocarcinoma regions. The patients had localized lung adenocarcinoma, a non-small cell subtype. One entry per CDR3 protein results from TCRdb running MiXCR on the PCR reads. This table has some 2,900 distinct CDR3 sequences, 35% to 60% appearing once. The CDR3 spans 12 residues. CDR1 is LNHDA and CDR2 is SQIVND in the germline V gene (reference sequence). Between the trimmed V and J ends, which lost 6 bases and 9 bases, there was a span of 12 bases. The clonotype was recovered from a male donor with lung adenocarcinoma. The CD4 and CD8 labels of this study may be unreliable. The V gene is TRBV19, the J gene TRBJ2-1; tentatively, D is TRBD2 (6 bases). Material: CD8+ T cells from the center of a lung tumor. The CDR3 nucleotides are TGTGCCAGTAGACGCGGAGCGGGTGAGCAGTTCTTC. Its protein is CASRRGAGEQFF.